This T cell receptor (beta chain) comes out of a study of blood T cell repertoires in COVID-19. About the study: Acute and convalescent COVID-19 samples came from the United States, Italy and Spain. Sources were T cells, B-cell-depleted T cells, or PBMCs; the material itself was cDNA or gDNA.

CDR1 is SGHTA, CDR2 FQGNSA, per germline. Germline trimming cut 5 bases from V and 0 bases from J; bases unmatched to any gene: 2. The CDR3 extends over 15 amino acids. The table came from immunoSEQ multiplex PCR; TCRdb's copy has only in-frame clones and leaves some out. This sample has hundreds of thousands of clones, with 82% found just once. The V gene is TRBV7-2, the J gene TRBJ2-7; 12 bases align to TRBD2. The specimen sequenced was peripheral blood. This clonotype originated in a woman in her seventies with acute or convalescent COVID-19. The CDR3 is CASSPSGGVSYEQYF. For the CDR3, the DNA is TGTGCCAGCAGCCCTAGCGGGGGGGTCTCCTACGAGCAGTACTTC.